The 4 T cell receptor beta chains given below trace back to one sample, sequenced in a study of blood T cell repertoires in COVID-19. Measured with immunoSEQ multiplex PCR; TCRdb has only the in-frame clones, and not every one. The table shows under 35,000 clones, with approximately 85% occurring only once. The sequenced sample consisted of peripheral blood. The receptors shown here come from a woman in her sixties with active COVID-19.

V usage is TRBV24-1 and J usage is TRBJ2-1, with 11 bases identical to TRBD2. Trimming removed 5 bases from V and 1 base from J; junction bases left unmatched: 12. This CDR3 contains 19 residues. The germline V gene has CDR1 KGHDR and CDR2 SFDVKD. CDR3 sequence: CATSGVGLAAVGSYNEQFF. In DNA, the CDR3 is TGTGCCACCAGTGGGGTGGGACTAGCGGCGGTCGGATCCTACAATGAGCAGTTCTTC.

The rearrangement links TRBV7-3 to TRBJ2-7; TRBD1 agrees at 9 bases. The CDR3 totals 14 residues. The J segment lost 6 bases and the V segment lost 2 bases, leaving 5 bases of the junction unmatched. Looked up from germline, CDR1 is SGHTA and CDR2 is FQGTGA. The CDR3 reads CASSLDRGGREQYF. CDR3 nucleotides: TGTGCCAGCAGCTTAGACAGGGGGGGACGCGAGCAGTACTTC.

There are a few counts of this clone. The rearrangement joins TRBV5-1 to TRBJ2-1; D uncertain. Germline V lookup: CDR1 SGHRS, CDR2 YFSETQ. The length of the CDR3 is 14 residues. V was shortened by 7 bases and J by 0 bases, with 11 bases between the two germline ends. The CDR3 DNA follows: TGCGCCAGCTCCTCCGTGAGCTCCTACAATGAGCAGTTCTTC. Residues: CASSSVSSYNEQFF.

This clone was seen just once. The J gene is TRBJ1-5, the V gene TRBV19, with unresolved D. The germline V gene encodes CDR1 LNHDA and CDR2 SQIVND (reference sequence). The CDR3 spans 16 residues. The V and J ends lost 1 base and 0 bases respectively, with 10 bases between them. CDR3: CASSIAGDSSNQPQHF. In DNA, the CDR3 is TGTGCCAGTAGTATAGCCGGGGATAGTAGCAATCAGCCCCAGCATTTT.